This T cell receptor (beta chain) was sequenced in a study of blood T cell repertoires in COVID-19. Across the whole study: Specimens from acute and convalescent COVID-19 originated in the United States, Italy and Spain. Sources were T cells, B-cell-depleted T cells, or PBMCs; the material itself was cDNA or gDNA.

Here immunoSEQ multiplex PCR was the method, and the copy in TCRdb shows in-frame clones only, minus some. The sample includes over 200,000 clones, 85% to 90% of them seen just once. After removal of 7 bases from V and 0 bases from J, the junction contained 2 bases not matched to a gene. This CDR3 comprises 13 residues. Adults between about 18 and 95 years of age took part from 24 US areas. Among Cohort 3 donors, those recovered had two negative PCRs, clearance, or symptom resolution. This clonotype was sampled from a young man who had recovered from COVID-19. This rearrangement joins TRBV12-3 or TRBV12-4 to TRBJ1-1; 7 nucleotides line up with TRBD1. Sequenced: PBMCs or T cells enriched from blood (not recorded which). The CDR3 nucleotides are TGTGCCAGCAAGGGACAGCTGAACACTGAAGCTTTCTTT. It yields the protein CASKGQLNTEAFF.